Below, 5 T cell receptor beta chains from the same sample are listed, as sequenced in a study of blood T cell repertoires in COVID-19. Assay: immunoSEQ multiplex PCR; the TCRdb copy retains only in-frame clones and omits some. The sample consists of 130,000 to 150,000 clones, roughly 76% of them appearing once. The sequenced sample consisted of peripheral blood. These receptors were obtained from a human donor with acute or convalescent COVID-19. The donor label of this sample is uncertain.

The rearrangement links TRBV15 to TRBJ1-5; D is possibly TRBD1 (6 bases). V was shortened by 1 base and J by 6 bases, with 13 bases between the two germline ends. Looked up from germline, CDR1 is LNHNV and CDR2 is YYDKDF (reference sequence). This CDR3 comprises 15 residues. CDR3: CATSRGVGTSQPQHF. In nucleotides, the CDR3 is TGTGCCACCAGCAGAGGAGTAGGGACAAGTCAGCCCCAGCATTTT.

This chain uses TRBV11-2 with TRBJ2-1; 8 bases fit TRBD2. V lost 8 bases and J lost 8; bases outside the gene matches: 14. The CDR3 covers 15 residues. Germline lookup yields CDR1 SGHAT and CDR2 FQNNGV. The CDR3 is CASSPGGGLLDEQFF. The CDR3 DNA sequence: TGTGCCAGCTCTCCGGGCGGGGGGCTTCTAGATGAGCAGTTCTTC.

The CDR3 loop is CASSLNPTGGYGYTF. CDR3 bases: TGTGCCAGCAGTCTCAACCCGACAGGGGGATATGGCTACACCTTC. This chain connects TRBV6-5 to TRBJ1-2; 9 nucleotides agree with TRBD1. CDR3 length equals 15 residues. Trimming at V came to 5 bases and at J to 5 bases, leaving 9 bases not matched to a gene. CDR1 MNHEY and CDR2 SVGAGI come from the germline V gene.

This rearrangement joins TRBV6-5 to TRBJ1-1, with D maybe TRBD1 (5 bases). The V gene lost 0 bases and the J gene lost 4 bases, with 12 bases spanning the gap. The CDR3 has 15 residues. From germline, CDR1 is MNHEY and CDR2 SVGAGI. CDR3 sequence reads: CASSYSSRAATEAFF. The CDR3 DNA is TGTGCCAGCAGTTACTCGAGCAGGGCGGCCACTGAAGCTTTCTTT.

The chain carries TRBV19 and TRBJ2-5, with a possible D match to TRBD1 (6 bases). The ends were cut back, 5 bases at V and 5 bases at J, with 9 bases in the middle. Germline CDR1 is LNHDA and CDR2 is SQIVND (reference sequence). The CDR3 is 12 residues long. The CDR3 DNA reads TGTGCCAGTAGTCCAGGGGACGAGACCCAGTACTTC. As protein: CASSPGDETQYF.